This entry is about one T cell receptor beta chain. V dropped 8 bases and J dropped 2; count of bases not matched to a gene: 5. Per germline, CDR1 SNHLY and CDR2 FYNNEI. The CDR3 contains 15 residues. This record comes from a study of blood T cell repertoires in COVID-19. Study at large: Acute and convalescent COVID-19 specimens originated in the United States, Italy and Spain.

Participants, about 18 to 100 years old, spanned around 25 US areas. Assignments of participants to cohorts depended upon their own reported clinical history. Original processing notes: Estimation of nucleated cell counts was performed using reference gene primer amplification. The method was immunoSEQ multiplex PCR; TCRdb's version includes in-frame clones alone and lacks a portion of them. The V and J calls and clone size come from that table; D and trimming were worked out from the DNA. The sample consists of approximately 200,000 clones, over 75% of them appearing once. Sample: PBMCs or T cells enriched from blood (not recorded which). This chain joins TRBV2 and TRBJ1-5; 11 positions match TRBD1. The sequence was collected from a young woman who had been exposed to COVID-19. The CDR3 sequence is CASGTGGWGNQPQHF. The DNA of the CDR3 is TGTGCCAGCGGGACAGGGGGTTGGGGCAATCAGCCCCAGCATTTT.